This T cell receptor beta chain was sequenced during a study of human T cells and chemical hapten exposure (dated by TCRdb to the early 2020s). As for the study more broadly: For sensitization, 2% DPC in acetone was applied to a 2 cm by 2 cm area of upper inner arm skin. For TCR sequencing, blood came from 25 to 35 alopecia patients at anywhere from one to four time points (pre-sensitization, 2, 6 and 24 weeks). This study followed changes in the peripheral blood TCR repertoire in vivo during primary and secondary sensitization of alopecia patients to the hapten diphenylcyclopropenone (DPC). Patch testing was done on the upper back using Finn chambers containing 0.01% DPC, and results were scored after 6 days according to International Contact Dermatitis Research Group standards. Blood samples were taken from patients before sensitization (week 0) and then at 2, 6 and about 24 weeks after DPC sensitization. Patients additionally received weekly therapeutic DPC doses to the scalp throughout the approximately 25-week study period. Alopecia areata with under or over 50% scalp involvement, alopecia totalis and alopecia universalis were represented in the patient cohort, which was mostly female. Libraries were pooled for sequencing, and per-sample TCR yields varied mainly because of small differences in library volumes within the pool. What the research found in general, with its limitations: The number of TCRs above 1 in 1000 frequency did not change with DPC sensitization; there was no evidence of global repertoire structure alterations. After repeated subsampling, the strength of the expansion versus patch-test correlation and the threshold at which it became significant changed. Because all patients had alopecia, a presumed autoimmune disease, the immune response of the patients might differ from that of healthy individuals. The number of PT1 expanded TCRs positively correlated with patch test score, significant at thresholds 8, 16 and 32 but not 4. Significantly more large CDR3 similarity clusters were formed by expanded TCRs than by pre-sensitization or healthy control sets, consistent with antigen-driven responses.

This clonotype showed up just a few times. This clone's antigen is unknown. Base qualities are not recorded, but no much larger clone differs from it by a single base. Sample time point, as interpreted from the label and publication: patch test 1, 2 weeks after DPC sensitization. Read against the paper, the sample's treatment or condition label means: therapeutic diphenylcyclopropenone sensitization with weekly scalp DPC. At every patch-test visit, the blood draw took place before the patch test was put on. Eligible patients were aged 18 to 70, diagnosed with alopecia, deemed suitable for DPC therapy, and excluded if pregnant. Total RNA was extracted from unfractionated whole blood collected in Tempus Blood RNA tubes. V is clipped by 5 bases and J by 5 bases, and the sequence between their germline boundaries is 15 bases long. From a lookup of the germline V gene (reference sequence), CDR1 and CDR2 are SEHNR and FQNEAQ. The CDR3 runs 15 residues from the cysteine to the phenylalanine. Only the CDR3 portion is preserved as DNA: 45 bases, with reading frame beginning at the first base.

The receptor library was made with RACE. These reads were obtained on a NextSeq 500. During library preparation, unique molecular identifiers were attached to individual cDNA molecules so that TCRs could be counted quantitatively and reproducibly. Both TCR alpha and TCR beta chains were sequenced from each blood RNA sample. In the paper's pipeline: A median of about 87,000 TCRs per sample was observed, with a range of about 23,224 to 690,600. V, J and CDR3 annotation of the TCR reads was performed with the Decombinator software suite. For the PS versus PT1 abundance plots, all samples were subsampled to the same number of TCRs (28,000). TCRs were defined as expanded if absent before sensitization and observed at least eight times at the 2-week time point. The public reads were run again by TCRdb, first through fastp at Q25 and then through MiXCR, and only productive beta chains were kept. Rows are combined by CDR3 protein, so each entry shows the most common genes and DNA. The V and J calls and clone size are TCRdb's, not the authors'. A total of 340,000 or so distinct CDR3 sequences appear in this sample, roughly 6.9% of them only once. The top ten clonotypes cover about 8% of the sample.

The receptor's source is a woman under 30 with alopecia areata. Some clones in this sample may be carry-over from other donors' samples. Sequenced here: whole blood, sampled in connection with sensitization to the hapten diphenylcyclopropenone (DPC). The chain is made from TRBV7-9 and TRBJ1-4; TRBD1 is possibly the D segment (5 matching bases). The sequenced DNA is TGTGCCAGCAGCGGGGGGGACGGAACGAATGAAAAACTGTTTTTT. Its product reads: CASSGGDGTNEKLFF. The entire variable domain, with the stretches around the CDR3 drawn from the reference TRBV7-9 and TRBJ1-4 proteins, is DTGVSQNPRHKITKRGQNVTFRCDPISEHNRLYWYRQTLGQGPEFLTYFQNEAQLEKSRLLSDRFSAERPKGSFSTLEIQRTEQGDSAMYLCASSGGDGTNEKLFFGSGTQLSVL.